This T cell receptor (beta chain) was profiled in a study of shared clonotypes between healthy human individuals. Study results and limitations: As a rule, naive subsets had a larger estimated richness than memory subsets. Collection of samples was limited to blood; tissue repertoires likely differ. Shared clonotypes across all four donors exceeded non-shared ones in generation probability. Despite large depth, rarefaction showed incomplete sorted-subset sequencing.

Here immunoSEQ multiplex PCR was the method, and the copy in TCRdb shows in-frame clones only, minus some. The sample consists of about 1.1 million clones, about 80% of them appearing once. Concerning this clone: Its antigen is still unknown.

Germline values: CDR1 MNHEY, CDR2 SVGAGI. This CDR3 has 14 amino acids. The ends were cut back, 0 bases at V and 2 bases at J, with 5 bases in the middle. The sequenced sample consisted of memory CD4+ T cells from PBMCs. Subset defined: CD45RA-negative fraction. This clonotype was obtained from a man in his late teens or twenties in good health. Some clones in this sample may be carry-over from other donors' samples. The chain has TRBV6-5 and TRBJ1-5, with unresolved D. CDR3 coding DNA: TGTGCCAGCAGTTACTCAGGACGCAATCAGCCCCAGCATTTT. Protein: CASSYSGRNQPQHF.